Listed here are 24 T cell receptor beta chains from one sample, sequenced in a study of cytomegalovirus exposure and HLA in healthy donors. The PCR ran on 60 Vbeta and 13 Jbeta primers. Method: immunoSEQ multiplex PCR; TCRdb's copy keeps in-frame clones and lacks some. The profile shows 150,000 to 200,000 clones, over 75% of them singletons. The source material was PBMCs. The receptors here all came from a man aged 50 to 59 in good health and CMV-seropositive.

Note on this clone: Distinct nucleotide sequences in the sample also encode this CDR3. The chain's CDR3 is CASSSSSGATYNEQFF. In DNA form, the CDR3 reads TGTGCCAGCAGCTCCTCTAGCGGGGCGACCTACAATGAGCAGTTCTTC. This rearrangement joins TRBV7-2 to TRBJ2-1; 9 nucleotides align to TRBD2. Looked up from germline, CDR1 is SGHTA and CDR2 is FQGNSA. The length of the CDR3 is 16 residues. V was clipped by 4 bases and J by 2 bases; unmatched bases: 6. Based on the CDR3 plus reference TRBV7-2 and TRBJ2-1, the full variable domain is GAGVSQSPSNKVTEKGKDVELRCDPISGHTALYWYRQSLGQGLEFLIYFQGNSAPDKSGLPSDRFSAERTGGSVSTLTIQRTQQEDSAVYLCASSSSSGATYNEQFFGPGTRLTVL.

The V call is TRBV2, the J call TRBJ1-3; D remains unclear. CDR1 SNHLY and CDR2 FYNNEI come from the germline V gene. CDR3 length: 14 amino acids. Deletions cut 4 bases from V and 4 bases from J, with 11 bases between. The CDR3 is CASSGRNAGNTIYF. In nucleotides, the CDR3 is TGTGCCAGCAGTGGCCGAAACGCGGGAAACACCATATATTTT.

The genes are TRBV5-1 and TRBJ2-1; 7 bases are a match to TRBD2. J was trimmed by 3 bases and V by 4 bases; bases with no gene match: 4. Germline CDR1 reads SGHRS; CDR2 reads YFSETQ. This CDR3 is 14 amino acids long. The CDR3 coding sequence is TGCGCCAGCAGCACCGGGACTATCTACAATGAGCAGTTCTTC. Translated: CASSTGTIYNEQFF.

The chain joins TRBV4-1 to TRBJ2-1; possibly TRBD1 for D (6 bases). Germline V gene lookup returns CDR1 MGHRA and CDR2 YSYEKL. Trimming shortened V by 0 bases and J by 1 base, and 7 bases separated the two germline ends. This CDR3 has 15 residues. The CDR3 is CASSQDGQSYNEQFF. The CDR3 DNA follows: TGCGCCAGCAGCCAAGATGGACAGTCCTACAATGAGCAGTTCTTC.

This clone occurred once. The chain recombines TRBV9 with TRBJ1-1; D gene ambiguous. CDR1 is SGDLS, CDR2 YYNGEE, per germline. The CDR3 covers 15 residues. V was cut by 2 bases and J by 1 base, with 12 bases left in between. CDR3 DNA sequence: TGTGCCAGCAGCGTCCCGGTAGGAGGGAACACTGAAGCTTTCTTT. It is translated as CASSVPVGGNTEAFF.

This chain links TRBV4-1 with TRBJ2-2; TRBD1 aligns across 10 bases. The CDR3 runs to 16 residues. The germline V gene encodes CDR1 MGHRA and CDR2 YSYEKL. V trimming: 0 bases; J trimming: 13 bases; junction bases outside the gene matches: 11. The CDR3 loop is CASSQEGTGASRRLFF. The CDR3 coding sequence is TGCGCCAGCAGCCAAGAAGGGACAGGGGCCTCCCGGAGGCTGTTTTTT.

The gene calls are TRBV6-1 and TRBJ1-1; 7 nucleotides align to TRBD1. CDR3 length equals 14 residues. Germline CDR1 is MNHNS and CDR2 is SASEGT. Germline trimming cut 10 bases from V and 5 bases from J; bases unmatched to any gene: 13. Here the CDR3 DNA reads TGTGCCACGGCCAGCACAGGGGTGGGAACTGAAGCTTTCTTT. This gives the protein CATASTGVGTEAFF.

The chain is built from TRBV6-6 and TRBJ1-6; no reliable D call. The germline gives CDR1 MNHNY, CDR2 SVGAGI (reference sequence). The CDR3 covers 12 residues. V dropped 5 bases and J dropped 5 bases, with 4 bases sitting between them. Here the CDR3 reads CASSDNNSPLHF. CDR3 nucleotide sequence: TGTGCCAGCAGTGACAATAATTCACCCCTCCACTTT.

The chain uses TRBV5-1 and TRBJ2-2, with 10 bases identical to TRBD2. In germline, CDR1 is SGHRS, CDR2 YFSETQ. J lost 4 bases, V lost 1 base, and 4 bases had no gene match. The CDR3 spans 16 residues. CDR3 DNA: TGCGCCAGCAGCTTGACAGCGGGGGGGCTCACCGGGGAGCTGTTTTTT. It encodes CASSLTAGGLTGELFF. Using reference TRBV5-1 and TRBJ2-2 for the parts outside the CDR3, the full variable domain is KAGVTQTPRYLIKTRGQQVTLSCSPISGHRSVSWYQQTPGQGLQFLFEYFSETQRNKGNFPGRFSGRQFSNSRSEMNVSTLELGDSALYLCASSLTAGGLTGELFFGEGSRLTVL.

CDR3 coding DNA: TGCGCCAGCAGCTTGGAACAGATCACAGATACGCAGTATTTT. It is translated as CASSLEQITDTQYF. The gene calls are TRBV5-1 and TRBJ2-3; D is unclear. The CDR3 is made up of 14 amino acids. Germline values: CDR1 SGHRS, CDR2 YFSETQ. The ends were cut back, 0 bases at V and 2 bases at J, with 7 bases in the middle.

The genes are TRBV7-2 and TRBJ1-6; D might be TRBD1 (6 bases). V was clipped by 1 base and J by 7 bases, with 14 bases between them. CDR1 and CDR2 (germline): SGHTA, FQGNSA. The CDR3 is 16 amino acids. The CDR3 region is CASSLVGGDRNSPLHF. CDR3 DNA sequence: TGTGCCAGCAGCTTAGTAGGGGGAGACAGAAATTCACCCCTCCACTTT. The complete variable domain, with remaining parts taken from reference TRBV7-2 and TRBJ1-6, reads GAGVSQSPSNKVTEKGKDVELRCDPISGHTALYWYRQSLGQGLEFLIYFQGNSAPDKSGLPSDRFSAERTGGSVSTLTIQRTQQEDSAVYLCASSLVGGDRNSPLHFGNGTRLTVT.

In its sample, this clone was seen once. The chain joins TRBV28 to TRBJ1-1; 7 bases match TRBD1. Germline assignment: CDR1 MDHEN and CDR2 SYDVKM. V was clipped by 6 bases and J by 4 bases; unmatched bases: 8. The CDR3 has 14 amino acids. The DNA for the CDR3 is TGTGCCAGCAGATCAACAGGGGCCAGCACTGAAGCTTTCTTT. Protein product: CASRSTGASTEAFF.

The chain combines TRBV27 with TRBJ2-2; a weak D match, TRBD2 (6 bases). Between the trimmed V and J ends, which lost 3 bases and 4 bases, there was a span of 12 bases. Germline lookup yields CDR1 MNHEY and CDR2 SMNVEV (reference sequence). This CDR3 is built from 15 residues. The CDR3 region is CASSFGAGLTGELFF. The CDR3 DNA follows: TGTGCCAGCAGTTTCGGAGCGGGTCTCACCGGGGAGCTGTTTTTT.

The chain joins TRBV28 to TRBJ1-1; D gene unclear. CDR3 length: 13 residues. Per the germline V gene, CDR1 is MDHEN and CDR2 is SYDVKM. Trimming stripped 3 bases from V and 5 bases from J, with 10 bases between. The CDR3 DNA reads TGTGCCAGCAGTTTCTCAGCCGGGACTGAAGCTTTCTTT. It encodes CASSFSAGTEAFF.

CDR3 region: CASSPTRGGLAGTHEQFF. The CDR3 DNA follows: TGTGCCAGCAGCCCAACCCGAGGGGGACTAGCGGGGACACATGAGCAGTTCTTC. The chain joins TRBV7-9 to TRBJ2-1; 13 nucleotides match TRBD2. CDR3 length: 18 amino acids. V was clipped by 5 bases and J by 8 bases; unmatched bases: 15. CDR1 and CDR2 from the germline V gene are SEHNR and FQNEAQ (reference sequence).

The CDR3 region is CASSEPAGGIGSYEQYF. The CDR3 bases are TGTGCCAGCAGTGAACCAGCGGGGGGCATTGGTTCCTACGAGCAGTACTTC. The gene calls are TRBV6-1 and TRBJ2-7; TRBD2 matches at 9 bases. With V trimmed by 2 bases and J by 1 base, 9 bases remained unmatched. Per germline, CDR1 MNHNS and CDR2 SASEGT. The CDR3 sequence is 17 residues long.

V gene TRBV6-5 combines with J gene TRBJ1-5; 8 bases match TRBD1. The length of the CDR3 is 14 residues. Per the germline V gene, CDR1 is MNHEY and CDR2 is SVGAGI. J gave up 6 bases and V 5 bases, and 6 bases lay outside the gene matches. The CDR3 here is CASSVTGGRQPQHF. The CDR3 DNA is TGTGCCAGCAGTGTTACAGGGGGACGTCAGCCCCAGCATTTT.

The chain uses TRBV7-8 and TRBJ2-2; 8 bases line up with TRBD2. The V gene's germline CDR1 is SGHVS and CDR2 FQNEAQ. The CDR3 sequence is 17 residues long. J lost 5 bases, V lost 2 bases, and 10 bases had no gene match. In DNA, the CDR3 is TGTGCCAGCAGCTTAAGGCCGGGACTAGGCGGGACCGGGGAGCTGTTTTTT. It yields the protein CASSLRPGLGGTGELFF.

CDR3: CASFGAEGTEAFF. CDR3 DNA sequence: TGTGCCAGCTTCGGGGCGGAGGGCACTGAAGCTTTCTTT. This chain uses TRBV28 with TRBJ1-1, with D perhaps matching TRBD1 (5 bases). V dropped 8 bases and J dropped 4 bases, with 14 bases sitting between them. This CDR3 spans 13 amino acids. Per the germline V gene, CDR1 is MDHEN and CDR2 is SYDVKM. Complete variable domain (other parts from reference TRBV28 and TRBJ1-1): DVKVTQSSRYLVKRTGEKVFLECVQDMDHENMFWYRQDPGLGLRLIYFSYDVKMKEKGDIPEGYSVSREKKERFSLILESASTNQTSMYLCASFGAEGTEAFFGQGTRLTVV.

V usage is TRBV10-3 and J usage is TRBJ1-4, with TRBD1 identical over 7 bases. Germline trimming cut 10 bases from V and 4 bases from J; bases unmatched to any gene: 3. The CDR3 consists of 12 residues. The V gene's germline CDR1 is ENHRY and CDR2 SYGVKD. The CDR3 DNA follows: TGTGCCACGGGACAGAATAATGAAAAACTGTTTTTT. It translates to CATGQNNEKLFF.

The CDR3 DNA reads as TGTGCCAGCAGCTTATCAGGGACAGCGAACTATGGCTACACCTTC. Its protein is CASSLSGTANYGYTF. The V call is TRBV7-2, the J call TRBJ1-2; 7 bases match TRBD1. The CDR3 has 15 residues. V dropped 2 bases and J dropped 2; count of bases not matched to a gene: 5. In germline, CDR1 is SGHTA, CDR2 FQGNSA.

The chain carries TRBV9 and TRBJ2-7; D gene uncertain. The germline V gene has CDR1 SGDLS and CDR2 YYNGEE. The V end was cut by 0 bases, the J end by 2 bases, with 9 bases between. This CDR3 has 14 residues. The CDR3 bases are TGTGCCAGCAGCGTAGCACAGCAAACCTACGAGCAGTACTTC. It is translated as CASSVAQQTYEQYF.

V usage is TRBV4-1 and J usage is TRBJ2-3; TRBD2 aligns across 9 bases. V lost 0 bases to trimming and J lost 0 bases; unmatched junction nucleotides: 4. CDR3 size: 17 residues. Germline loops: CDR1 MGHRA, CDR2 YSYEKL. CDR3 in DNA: TGCGCCAGCAGCCAAGATTACCTAGCGGGGAGCACAGATACGCAGTATTTT. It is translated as CASSQDYLAGSTDTQYF.

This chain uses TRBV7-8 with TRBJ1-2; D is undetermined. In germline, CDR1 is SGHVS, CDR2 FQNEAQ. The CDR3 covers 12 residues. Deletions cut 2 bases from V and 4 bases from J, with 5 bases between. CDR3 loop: CASSLTGYGYTF. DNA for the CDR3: TGTGCCAGCAGCTTAACCGGCTATGGCTACACCTTC.